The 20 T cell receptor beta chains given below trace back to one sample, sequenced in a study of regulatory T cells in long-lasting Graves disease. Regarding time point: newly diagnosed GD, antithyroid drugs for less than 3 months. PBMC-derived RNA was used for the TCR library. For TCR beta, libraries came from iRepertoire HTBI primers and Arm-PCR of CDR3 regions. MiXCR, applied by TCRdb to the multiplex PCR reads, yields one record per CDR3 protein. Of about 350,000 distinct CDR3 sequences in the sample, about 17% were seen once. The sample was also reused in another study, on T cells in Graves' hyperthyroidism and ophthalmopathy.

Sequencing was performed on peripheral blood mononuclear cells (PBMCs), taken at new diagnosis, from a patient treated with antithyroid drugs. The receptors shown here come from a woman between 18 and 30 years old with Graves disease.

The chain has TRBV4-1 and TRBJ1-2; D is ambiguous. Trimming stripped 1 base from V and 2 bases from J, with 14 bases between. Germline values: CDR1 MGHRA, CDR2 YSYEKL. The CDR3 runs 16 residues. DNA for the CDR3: TGCGCCAGCAGCCAAGTATTCGGAGGAATAAACTATGGCTACACCTTC. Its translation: CASSQVFGGINYGYTF.

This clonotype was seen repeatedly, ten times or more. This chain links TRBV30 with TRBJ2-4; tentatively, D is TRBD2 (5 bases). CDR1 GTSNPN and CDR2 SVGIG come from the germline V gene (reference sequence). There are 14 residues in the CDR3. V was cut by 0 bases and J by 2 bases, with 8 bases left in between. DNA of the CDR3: TGTGCCTGGAGTGTAGCGGTGTCCAAAAACATTCAGTACTTC. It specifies CAWSVAVSKNIQYF.

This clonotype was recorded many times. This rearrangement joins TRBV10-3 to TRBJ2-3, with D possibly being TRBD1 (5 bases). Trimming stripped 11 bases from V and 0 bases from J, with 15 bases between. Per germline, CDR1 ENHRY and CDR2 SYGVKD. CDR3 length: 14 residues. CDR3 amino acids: CAVRAGQSTDTQYF. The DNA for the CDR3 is TGTGCCGTCCGGGCAGGACAAAGCACAGATACGCAGTATTTT.

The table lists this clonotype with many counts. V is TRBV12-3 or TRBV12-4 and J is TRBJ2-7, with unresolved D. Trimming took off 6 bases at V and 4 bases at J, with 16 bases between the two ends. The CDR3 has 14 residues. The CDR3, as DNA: TGTGCCAGCAGCTTCCGAGACGCCCGTTACGAGCAGTACTTC. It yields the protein CASSFRDARYEQYF.

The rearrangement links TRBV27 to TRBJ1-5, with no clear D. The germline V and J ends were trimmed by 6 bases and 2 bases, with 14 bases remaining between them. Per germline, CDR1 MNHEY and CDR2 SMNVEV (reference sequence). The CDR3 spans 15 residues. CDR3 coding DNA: TGTGCCAGCAGCCCCATCGTCTATGGCAATCAGCCCCAGCATTTT. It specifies CASSPIVYGNQPQHF.

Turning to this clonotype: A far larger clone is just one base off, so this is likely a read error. The CDR3 protein is CASSYLAGGADTQYF. CDR3 coding DNA: TGTGCCAGCAGCTATCTAGCGGGGGGGGCAGATACGCAGTATTTT. The chain has TRBV11-2 and TRBJ2-3; 12 bases are a match to TRBD2. Trimming removed 4 bases from V and 4 bases from J; junction bases left unmatched: 3. From germline, CDR1 is SGHAT and CDR2 FQNNGV. The CDR3 runs to 15 residues.

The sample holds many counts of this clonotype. CDR3 loop: CASRKGITVHPNNEQFF. CDR3 nucleotide sequence: TGTGCCAGCAGGAAGGGTATCACTGTCCACCCCAACAATGAGCAGTTCTTC. The chain employs TRBV6-1 and TRBJ2-1; D unclear. Trimming removed 6 bases from V and 5 bases from J, with 23 bases in between. Germline V CDR1 and CDR2: MNHNS, SASEGT. This CDR3 contains 17 residues.

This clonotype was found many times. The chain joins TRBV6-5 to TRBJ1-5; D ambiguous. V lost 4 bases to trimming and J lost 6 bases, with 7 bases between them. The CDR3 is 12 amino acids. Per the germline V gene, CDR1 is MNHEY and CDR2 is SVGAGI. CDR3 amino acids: CASSSPSQPQHF. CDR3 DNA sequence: TGTGCCAGCAGTTCCCCCTCTCAGCCCCAGCATTTT.

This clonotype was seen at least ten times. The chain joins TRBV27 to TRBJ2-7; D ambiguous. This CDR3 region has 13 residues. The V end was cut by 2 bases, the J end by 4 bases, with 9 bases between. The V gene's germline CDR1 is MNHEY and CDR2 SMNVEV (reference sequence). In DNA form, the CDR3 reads TGTGCCAGCAGTTTAAGCGCCGTTTACGAGCAGTACTTC. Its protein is CASSLSAVYEQYF.

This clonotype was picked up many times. The CDR3 sequence is CAISGGGSYEQYF. The CDR3 region has the DNA TGTGCCATCAGTGGCGGCGGCTCCTACGAGCAGTACTTC. This chain uses TRBV10-3 with TRBJ2-7; D is unclear. The CDR3 loop spans 13 amino acids. Germline V gene lookup returns CDR1 ENHRY and CDR2 SYGVKD. Trimming took off 4 bases at V and 0 bases at J, with 7 bases between the two ends.

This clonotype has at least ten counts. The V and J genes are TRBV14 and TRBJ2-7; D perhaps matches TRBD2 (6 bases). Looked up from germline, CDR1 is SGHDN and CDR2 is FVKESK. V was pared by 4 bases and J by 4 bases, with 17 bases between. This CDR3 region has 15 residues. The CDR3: CASSRGLSLGYEQYF. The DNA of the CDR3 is TGTGCCAGCAGCCGAGGACTATCTTTGGGGTACGAGCAGTACTTC.

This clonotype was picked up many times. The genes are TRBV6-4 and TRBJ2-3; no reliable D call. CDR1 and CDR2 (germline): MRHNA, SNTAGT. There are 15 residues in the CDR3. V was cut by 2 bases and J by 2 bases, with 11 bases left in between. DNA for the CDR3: TGTGCCAGCAGTGACGGCGACTCGCCCACAGATACGCAGTATTTT. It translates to CASSDGDSPTDTQYF.

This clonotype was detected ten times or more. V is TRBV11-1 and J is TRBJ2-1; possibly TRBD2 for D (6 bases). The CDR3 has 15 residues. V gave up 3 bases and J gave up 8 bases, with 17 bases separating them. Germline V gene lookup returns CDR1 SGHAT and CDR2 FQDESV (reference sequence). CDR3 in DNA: TGTGCCAGCAGCTTCCGAGCGCTGACGGGGGATGAGCAGTTCTTC. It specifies CASSFRALTGDEQFF.

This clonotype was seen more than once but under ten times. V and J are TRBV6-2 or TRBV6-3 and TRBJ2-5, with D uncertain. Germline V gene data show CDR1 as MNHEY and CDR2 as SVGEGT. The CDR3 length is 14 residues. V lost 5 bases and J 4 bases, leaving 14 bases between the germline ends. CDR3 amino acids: CASSGERSGETQYF. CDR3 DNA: TGTGCCAGCAGTGGAGAAAGGTCGGGAGAGACCCAGTACTTC.

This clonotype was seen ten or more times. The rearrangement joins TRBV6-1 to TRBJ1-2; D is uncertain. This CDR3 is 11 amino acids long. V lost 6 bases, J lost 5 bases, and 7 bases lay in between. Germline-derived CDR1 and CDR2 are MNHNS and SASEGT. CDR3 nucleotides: TGTGCCAGCAGACAGTCATATGGCTACACCTTC. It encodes CASRQSYGYTF.

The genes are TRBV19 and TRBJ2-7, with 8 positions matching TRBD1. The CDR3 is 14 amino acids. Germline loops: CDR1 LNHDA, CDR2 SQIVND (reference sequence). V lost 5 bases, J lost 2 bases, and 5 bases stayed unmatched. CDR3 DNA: TGTGCCAGTAGTGGACAGGGAAAAGCCTACGAGCAGTACTTC. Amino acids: CASSGQGKAYEQYF. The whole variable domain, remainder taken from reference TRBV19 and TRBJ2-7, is DGGITQSPKYLFRKEGQNVTLSCEQNLNHDAMYWYRQDPGQGLRLIYYSQIVNDFQKGDIAEGYSVSREKKESFPLTVTSAQKNPTAFYLCASSGQGKAYEQYFGPGTRLTVT.

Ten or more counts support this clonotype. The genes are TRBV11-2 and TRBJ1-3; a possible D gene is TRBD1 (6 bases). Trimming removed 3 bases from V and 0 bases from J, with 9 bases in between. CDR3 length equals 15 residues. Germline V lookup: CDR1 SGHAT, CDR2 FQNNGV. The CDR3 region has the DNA TGTGCCAGCAGCTTGGACAGAATCTCTGGAAACACCATATATTTT. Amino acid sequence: CASSLDRISGNTIYF.

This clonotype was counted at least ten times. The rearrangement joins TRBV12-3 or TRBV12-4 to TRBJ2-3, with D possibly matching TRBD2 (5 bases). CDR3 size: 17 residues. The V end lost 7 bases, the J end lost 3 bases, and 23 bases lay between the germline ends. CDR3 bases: TGTGCCAGCAACCTAGCCAGTGATCGTGCAAGGACAGATACGCAGTATTTT. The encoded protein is CASNLASDRARTDTQYF.

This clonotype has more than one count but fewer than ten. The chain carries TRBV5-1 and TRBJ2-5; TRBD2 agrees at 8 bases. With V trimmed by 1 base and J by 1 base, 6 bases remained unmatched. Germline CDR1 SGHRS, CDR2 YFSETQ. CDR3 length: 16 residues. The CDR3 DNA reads TGCGCCAGCAGCTTGTTGGGCGGGGGGTTCCAAGAGACCCAGTACTTC. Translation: CASSLLGGGFQETQYF.

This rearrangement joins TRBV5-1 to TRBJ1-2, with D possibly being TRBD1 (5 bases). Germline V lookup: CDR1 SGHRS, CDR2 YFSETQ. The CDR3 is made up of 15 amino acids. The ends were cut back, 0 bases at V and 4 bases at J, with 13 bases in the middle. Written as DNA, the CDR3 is TGCGCCAGCAGCTTGGATCAGGGAAGCACCTATGGCTACACCTTC. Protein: CASSLDQGSTYGYTF.